This TCR beta chain was sequenced in a study of blood T cell repertoires in COVID-19. At the level of the study: The cDNA or gDNA used as material had been derived from T cells, B-cell-depleted T cells, or PBMCs.

Participants were placed into cohorts based on the clinical history they reported. What the recovered Cohort 3 donors had was two negative PCRs, clearance, or symptom resolution. In the original processing: By means of reference gene primer amplification, nucleated cell counts were estimated. Repertoires were generated with immunoSEQ multiplex PCR, while TCRdb's copy carries only in-frame clones and drops some. V, J and clone size were drawn from that table, and D and trimming were deduced from the DNA. The sample contains about 48,000 clones, about 88% of which appear only once. In germline, CDR1 is SEHNR, CDR2 FQNEAQ (reference sequence). J lost 6 bases, V lost 5 bases, and 3 bases had no gene match. The CDR3 consists of 16 residues.

This clonotype was sampled from a woman aged 45-65 years who had recovered from COVID-19. The V and J genes are TRBV7-9 and TRBJ2-2; 16 nucleotides agree with TRBD2. Sequencing was carried out using PBMCs or T cells enriched from blood (not recorded which). CDR3 sequence reads: CASSTGTSGRAGELFF. In DNA form, the CDR3 reads TGTGCCAGCAGCACGGGGACTAGCGGGAGGGCCGGGGAGCTGTTTTTT. The whole variable domain, remainder taken from reference TRBV7-9 and TRBJ2-2, is DTGVSQNPRHKITKRGQNVTFRCDPISEHNRLYWYRQTLGQGPEFLTYFQNEAQLEKSRLLSDRFSAERPKGSFSTLEIQRTEQGDSAMYLCASSTGTSGRAGELFFGEGSRLTVL.